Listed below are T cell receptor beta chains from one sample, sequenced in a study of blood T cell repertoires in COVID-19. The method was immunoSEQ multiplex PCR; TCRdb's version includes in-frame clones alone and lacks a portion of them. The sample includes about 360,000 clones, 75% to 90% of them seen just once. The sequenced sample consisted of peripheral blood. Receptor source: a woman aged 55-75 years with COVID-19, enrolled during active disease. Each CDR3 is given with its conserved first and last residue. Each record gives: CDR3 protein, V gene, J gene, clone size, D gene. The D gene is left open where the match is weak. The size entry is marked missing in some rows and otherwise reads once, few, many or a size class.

CDR3: CASSYTQGPETQYF
V: TRBV6-5
J: TRBJ2-5
size: NA
D: NA

CDR3: CASSLGRPNTDTQYF
V: TRBV5-4
J: TRBJ2-3
size: NA
D: NA

CDR3: CASWSGTIKGEQYF
V: TRBV6-5
J: TRBJ2-7
size: NA
D: TRBD2

CDR3: CASSLIGNTDTQYF
V: TRBV5-4
J: TRBJ2-3
size: NA
D: NA

CDR3: CASSPTQFRTSGGQETQYF
V: TRBV27
J: TRBJ2-5
size: NA
D: TRBD2

CDR3: CASSMDTSSYNEQFF
V: TRBV7-3
J: TRBJ2-1
size: NA
D: NA

CDR3: CSVLRASTDTQYF
V: TRBV29-1
J: TRBJ2-3
size: NA
D: NA

CDR3: CASSPGGAGVRSTQYF
V: TRBV7-2
J: TRBJ2-3
size: NA
D: TRBD2

CDR3: CASSLLGGGAGTQYF
V: TRBV7-2
J: TRBJ2-3
size: NA
D: TRBD2

CDR3: CASSKGDRGVDYGYTF
V: TRBV21-1
J: TRBJ1-2
size: NA
D: NA

CDR3: CASSLWASTEAFF
V: TRBV7-3
J: TRBJ1-1
size: NA
D: NA

CDR3: CASSSDRVMNTEAFF
V: TRBV6-5
J: TRBJ1-1
size: NA
D: TRBD1

CDR3: CASSFIFNANEQFF
V: TRBV5-1
J: TRBJ2-1
size: NA
D: NA

CDR3: CASSLDVAGKAFF
V: TRBV11-2
J: TRBJ1-1
size: once
D: NA

CDR3: CASSSSGWRESSYNEQFF
V: TRBV3-1/TRBV3-2
J: TRBJ2-1
size: NA
D: TRBD2

CDR3: CASSYPGQTYEAFF
V: TRBV11-1
J: TRBJ1-1
size: NA
D: TRBD1

CDR3: CASSMSGLIYEQYF
V: TRBV19
J: TRBJ2-7
size: NA
D: NA

CDR3: CASSPGQGGEKLFF
V: TRBV5-1
J: TRBJ1-4
size: NA
D: TRBD1

CDR3: CASSPGTLNTGELFF
V: TRBV5-1
J: TRBJ2-2
size: once
D: NA

CDR3: CASSSQDRGVYTF
V: TRBV12-3/TRBV12-4
J: TRBJ1-2
size: NA
D: TRBD1

CDR3: CASILLGGGSTEAFF
V: TRBV6-6
J: TRBJ1-1
size: NA
D: NA

CDR3: CASSQDAGMASTDTQYF
V: TRBV4-1
J: TRBJ2-3
size: NA
D: NA

CDR3: CASSIQQGSEAFF
V: TRBV7-9
J: TRBJ1-1
size: NA
D: NA

CDR3: CASRDRVQETQYF
V: TRBV19
J: TRBJ2-5
size: NA
D: TRBD1

CDR3: CASSPGAGGNSPLHF
V: TRBV18
J: TRBJ1-6
size: NA
D: TRBD1

CDR3: CASGLGQGWSYEQYF
V: TRBV12-5
J: TRBJ2-7
size: NA
D: TRBD1

CDR3: CASSQASRGDEQYF
V: TRBV3-1/TRBV3-2
J: TRBJ2-7
size: few
D: NA

CDR3: CATSRDPRGNTEAFF
V: TRBV15
J: TRBJ1-1
size: NA
D: NA

CDR3: CASSRGPGQGSDTQYF
V: TRBV4-1
J: TRBJ2-3
size: NA
D: TRBD1

CDR3: CAISAGTEAFF
V: TRBV10-3
J: TRBJ1-1
size: NA
D: NA

CDR3: CASSDRGQPQHF
V: TRBV2
J: TRBJ1-5
size: few
D: NA

CDR3: CASSLAGGTGNTIYF
V: TRBV7-9
J: TRBJ1-3
size: NA
D: NA

CDR3: CASSLGTGWYGYTF
V: TRBV7-2
J: TRBJ1-2
size: NA
D: TRBD1

CDR3: CASLLGAGVKETQYF
V: TRBV6-6
J: TRBJ2-5
size: NA
D: TRBD2

CDR3: CASSFGQGYREQYF
V: TRBV5-1
J: TRBJ2-7
size: NA
D: TRBD1

CDR3: CASSFPWAAQETQYF
V: TRBV7-2
J: TRBJ2-5
size: once
D: NA

CDR3: CAWSHLGRGRSSYNEQFF
V: TRBV30
J: TRBJ2-1
size: NA
D: NA

CDR3: CASSYGVDSFYEQYF
V: TRBV7-2
J: TRBJ2-7
size: NA
D: NA

CDR3: CAISARLAGMEGNEQFF
V: TRBV10-3
J: TRBJ2-1
size: once
D: TRBD2

CDR3: CASSPGTGAYNSPLHF
V: TRBV19
J: TRBJ1-6
size: NA
D: TRBD1

CDR3: CASSSLTGSNEQYF
V: TRBV5-4
J: TRBJ2-7
size: NA
D: TRBD1

CDR3: CASSLAGASTEAFF
V: TRBV7-2
J: TRBJ1-1
size: NA
D: NA

CDR3: CASSFSLAGGTDTQYF
V: TRBV5-1
J: TRBJ2-3
size: NA
D: TRBD2

CDR3: CASSSGGTRRDTEAFF
V: TRBV7-3
J: TRBJ1-1
size: NA
D: NA

CDR3: CASSVGAPNTEAFF
V: TRBV9
J: TRBJ1-1
size: NA
D: NA

CDR3: CASSYQGLGDTGELFF
V: TRBV9
J: TRBJ2-2
size: few
D: NA

CDR3: CASSLTDRENTEAFF
V: TRBV6-6
J: TRBJ1-1
size: NA
D: TRBD1

CDR3: CASSLFGQGADTQYF
V: TRBV6-5
J: TRBJ2-3
size: once
D: TRBD1

CDR3: CASRVDYNYGYTF
V: TRBV2
J: TRBJ1-2
size: NA
D: NA

CDR3: CASSHRDQGSGNTIYF
V: TRBV11-3
J: TRBJ1-3
size: NA
D: NA

CDR3: CASSRGIAFF
V: TRBV6-5
J: TRBJ1-1
size: NA
D: TRBD1

CDR3: CASSQTDMTQYF
V: TRBV12-3/TRBV12-4
J: TRBJ2-5
size: NA
D: NA

CDR3: CATRRGDRGTYEQYF
V: TRBV5-8
J: TRBJ2-7
size: NA
D: TRBD1

CDR3: CASSPSQETQYF
V: TRBV18
J: TRBJ2-5
size: NA
D: NA

CDR3: CASSLGGVPGYTF
V: TRBV12-3/TRBV12-4
J: TRBJ1-2
size: once
D: NA

CDR3: CATSARDSQETQYF
V: TRBV15
J: TRBJ2-5
size: once
D: TRBD1